This passage covers 24 T cell receptor beta chains from one sample sequenced in a study of blood T cell repertoires in COVID-19. Some clones are missing from TCRdb's copy, which holds only in-frame ones; the method was immunoSEQ multiplex PCR. The sample consists of roughly 250,000 clones, about 88% of them appearing once. The sequencing input was peripheral blood. These receptor sequences come from a man aged 60-69 years who had recovered from COVID-19.

The gene calls are TRBV5-1 and TRBJ2-1; 12 nucleotides line up with TRBD2. Trimming took 4 bases from V and 0 from J; bases not matched to a gene: 8. The CDR3 covers 18 residues. Germline V gene lookup returns CDR1 SGHRS and CDR2 YFSETQ. The CDR3 spells CASSAGLAGFSSYNEQFF. DNA for the CDR3: TGCGCCAGCAGCGCCGGACTAGCGGGGTTTAGCTCCTACAATGAGCAGTTCTTC. The variable domain in full, with the rest retrieved from reference TRBV5-1 and TRBJ2-1, is KAGVTQTPRYLIKTRGQQVTLSCSPISGHRSVSWYQQTPGQGLQFLFEYFSETQRNKGNFPGRFSGRQFSNSRSEMNVSTLELGDSALYLCASSAGLAGFSSYNEQFFGPGTRLTVL.

The chain uses TRBV5-5 and TRBJ2-3, with 7 bases fitting TRBD2. V shed 2 bases, J shed 0 bases, and the junction held 3 bases outside the gene matches. The V gene's germline CDR1 is SGHKS and CDR2 YYEKEE (reference sequence). The CDR3 is 15 residues long. The CDR3 reads CASSFGRPSTDTQYF. Here the CDR3 DNA reads TGTGCCAGCAGCTTCGGGAGGCCTAGCACAGATACGCAGTATTTT.

The chain recombines TRBV19 with TRBJ2-2; 11 nucleotides line up with TRBD1. The CDR3 extends over 14 amino acids. Germline assignment: CDR1 LNHDA and CDR2 SQIVND (reference sequence). The CDR3 region has the DNA TGTGCTACCGGGACAGGGGGTTTCACCGGGGAGCTGTTTTTT. It yields the protein CATGTGGFTGELFF.

This clone was picked up one time. The chain is built from TRBV5-1 and TRBJ1-5; TRBD1 matches 8 bases. There are 17 residues in the CDR3. The J segment lost 2 bases and the V segment lost 2 bases, leaving 9 bases of the junction unmatched. The V gene's germline CDR1 is SGHRS and CDR2 YFSETQ. The CDR3 reads CASSLGIGQGGNQPQHF. Written as DNA, the CDR3 is TGCGCCAGCAGCTTAGGGATAGGACAGGGAGGCAATCAGCCCCAGCATTTT.

The rearrangement joins TRBV7-2 to TRBJ1-1; D remains unclear. Trimming pared 0 bases from V and 1 base from J, leaving 9 bases between. The CDR3 is made up of 15 amino acids. CDR1 is SGHTA and CDR2 is FQGNSA in the germline V gene. CDR3 in amino acids: CASSLAHGSNTEAFF. The CDR3 nucleotides are TGTGCCAGCAGCTTAGCGCACGGGTCGAACACTGAAGCTTTCTTT.

The chain is built from TRBV4-1 and TRBJ1-6; 7 positions agree with TRBD1. CDR3 length equals 19 residues. Germline CDR1 is MGHRA and CDR2 is YSYEKL. V was clipped by 0 bases and J by 0 bases; unmatched bases: 8. In DNA, the CDR3 is TGCGCCAGCAGCCAAGAAGCACAGACAGGGAGCTCCTATAATTCACCCCTCCACTTT. Its protein product is CASSQEAQTGSSYNSPLHF.

The chain links TRBV6-5 to TRBJ2-7; D is undetermined. The CDR3 loop spans 13 amino acids. Germline V CDR1 and CDR2: MNHEY, SVGAGI. Trimming pared 2 bases from V and 3 bases from J, leaving 8 bases between. In nucleotides, the CDR3 is TGTGCCAGCAGTTACCAGTGGAGCTACGAGCAGTACTTC. Amino acids: CASSYQWSYEQYF.

This chain joins TRBV5-1 and TRBJ1-1; tentatively, D is TRBD1 (5 bases). Trimming took 1 base from V and 3 from J, leaving 7 bases between them. The CDR3 contains 13 residues. Per germline, CDR1 SGHRS and CDR2 YFSETQ. The CDR3 DNA is TGCGCCAGCAGCTTGAAAGGGGACACTGAAGCTTTCTTT. It specifies CASSLKGDTEAFF. Based on the CDR3 plus reference TRBV5-1 and TRBJ1-1, the full variable domain is KAGVTQTPRYLIKTRGQQVTLSCSPISGHRSVSWYQQTPGQGLQFLFEYFSETQRNKGNFPGRFSGRQFSNSRSEMNVSTLELGDSALYLCASSLKGDTEAFFGQGTRLTVV.

The V gene is TRBV30, the J gene TRBJ2-3, with unresolved D. Germline CDR1 GTSNPN, CDR2 SVGIG (reference sequence). The germline V and J ends were trimmed by 1 base and 2 bases, with 4 bases remaining between them. This CDR3 contains 12 residues. The CDR3 bases are TGTGCCTGGAGTGATTACACAGATACGCAGTATTTT. Translating it yields CAWSDYTDTQYF. The full variable domain, rest sourced from reference TRBV30 and TRBJ2-3, is SQTIHQWPATLVQPVGSPLSLECTVEGTSNPNLYWYRQAAGRGLQLLFYSVGIGQISSEVPQNLSASRPQDRQFILSSKKLLLSDSGFYLCAWSDYTDTQYFGPGTRLTVL.

The rearrangement links TRBV5-1 to TRBJ1-1; 7 bases map to TRBD1. Germline CDR1 and CDR2: SGHRS and YFSETQ. The length of the CDR3 is 13 residues. The V segment lost 4 bases and the J segment 4 bases; nucleotides outside the gene matches: 4. CDR3 sequence reads: CASSAQGGTEAFF. The CDR3 nucleotides read TGCGCCAGCAGCGCCCAGGGGGGCACTGAAGCTTTCTTT.

The V gene is TRBV7-9, the J gene TRBJ2-5, with 14 nucleotides matching TRBD2. The CDR3 loop spans 16 amino acids. V shed 5 bases and J 4 bases; nucleotides not matched to a gene: 6. Germline lookup yields CDR1 SEHNR and CDR2 FQNEAQ (reference sequence). The CDR3 nucleotides are TGTGCCAGCAGCGAGACTAGCGGGGGGGCAGGAGAGACCCAGTACTTC. Its protein is CASSETSGGAGETQYF.

This rearrangement joins TRBV4-1 to TRBJ2-2; TRBD2 matches 9 bases. Per germline, CDR1 MGHRA and CDR2 YSYEKL. This CDR3 spans 16 amino acids. The J segment lost 7 bases and the V segment lost 2 bases, leaving 8 bases of the junction unmatched. The CDR3 region has the DNA TGCGCCAGCAGCCAAAGGGTAGCGGGGGCCTACGGGGAGCTGTTTTTT. Encoded protein: CASSQRVAGAYGELFF.

The V gene is TRBV7-3, the J gene TRBJ1-6; 7 bases align to TRBD1. The germline CDR1 and CDR2 sequences are SGHTA and FQGTGA. The CDR3 consists of 16 residues. V lost 1 base and J lost 10; bases outside the gene matches: 10. CDR3 in amino acids: CASSLRGGGGGSPLHF. The CDR3 DNA sequence: TGTGCCAGCAGCTTAAGGGGAGGAGGGGGCGGATCACCCCTCCACTTT.

The V gene is TRBV3-1 (or the pseudogene TRBV3-2), the J gene TRBJ2-3; no clear D gene. The CDR3 loop spans 15 amino acids. Trimming pared 1 base from V and 11 bases from J, leaving 19 bases between. Per germline, CDR1 LGHDT and CDR2 YNNKEL (reference sequence). The CDR3 sequence: CASSQVGVKPPEQYF. CDR3 DNA: TGTGCCAGCAGCCAAGTAGGAGTCAAGCCCCCAGAGCAGTATTTT.

J is TRBJ2-5 and V is TRBV18, with TRBD1 as a possible D gene (6 bases). CDR3 length: 17 amino acids. V gave up 6 bases and J gave up 5 bases, with 25 bases separating them. In germline, CDR1 is KGHSH, CDR2 LQKENI. Here the CDR3 DNA reads TGTGCCAGCTCCCCTTCCAGTTGGGGGCGTCTGGGGGAGACCCAGTACTTC. It yields the protein CASSPSSWGRLGETQYF.

The rearrangement joins TRBV5-4 to TRBJ2-5; no reliable D call. Per germline, CDR1 SGHNT and CDR2 YYREEE (reference sequence). This CDR3 is 15 amino acids long. The ends were cut back, 4 bases at V and 2 bases at J, with 15 bases in the middle. CDR3 amino acids: CASSPRSTAQETQYF. Written as DNA, the CDR3 is TGTGCCAGCAGCCCCCGTTCCACAGCTCAAGAGACCCAGTACTTC.

The chain couples TRBV18 to TRBJ2-5; TRBD2 might be the D (5 bases). There are 13 residues in the CDR3. Trimming took 2 bases from V and 2 from J, leaving 6 bases between them. The V gene's germline CDR1 is KGHSH and CDR2 LQKENI. This chain's CDR3 is CASSPAGQETQYF. DNA of the CDR3: TGTGCCAGCTCACCAGCGGGTCAAGAGACCCAGTACTTC.

The genes are TRBV14 and TRBJ2-7; 8 bases match TRBD2. Looked up from germline, CDR1 is SGHDN and CDR2 is FVKESK. The V segment lost 4 bases and the J segment 0 bases; nucleotides outside the gene matches: 8. CDR3 length: 16 residues. CDR3 bases: TGTGCCAGCAGCCCTTTAGCGGGAACCTTCTCCTACGAGCAGTACTTC. As protein: CASSPLAGTFSYEQYF.

CDR3 region: CASSVKETQYF. The CDR3 nucleotides are TGTGCCAGTAGTGTAAAAGAGACCCAGTACTTC. V gene TRBV19 combines with J gene TRBJ2-5; no reliable D call. The V and J ends lost 5 bases and 3 bases respectively, with 4 bases between them. Looked up from germline, CDR1 is LNHDA and CDR2 is SQIVND (reference sequence). This CDR3 is 11 amino acids long.

This chain connects TRBV10-3 to TRBJ1-3; D is uncertain. V was pared by 8 bases and J by 0 bases, with 17 bases between. The CDR3 contains 16 residues. Germline V lookup: CDR1 ENHRY, CDR2 SYGVKD. CDR3 bases: TGTGCCATCTCTACGGAGACGGTCTTCTCTGGAAACACCATATATTTT. Amino acid sequence: CAISTETVFSGNTIYF.

The V and J genes are TRBV11-2 and TRBJ1-6; 8 bases fit TRBD1. J was trimmed by 15 bases and V by 1 base; bases with no gene match: 8. Per the germline V gene, CDR1 is SGHAT and CDR2 is FQNNGV. CDR3 length equals 14 residues. CDR3 in amino acids: CASSLGTGLGVLHF. The CDR3 bases are TGTGCCAGCAGCTTAGGGACAGGGTTGGGGGTCCTCCACTTT.

The rearrangement uses TRBV10-1 and TRBJ2-1; D is possibly TRBD2 (5 bases). CDR3 length: 14 amino acids. Germline values: CDR1 WNHNN, CDR2 SYGVQD (reference sequence). V lost 2 bases and J lost 9, with 14 bases in between. The CDR3 spells CASSEETRRSEQFF. CDR3 bases: TGCGCCAGCAGTGAGGAGACCCGGAGGTCTGAGCAGTTCTTC.

The chain carries TRBV5-5 and TRBJ1-5; 8 bases are a match to TRBD1. This CDR3 spans 14 amino acids. Germline values: CDR1 SGHKS, CDR2 YYEKEE (reference sequence). The J segment lost 6 bases and the V segment lost 5 bases, leaving 7 bases of the junction unmatched. The CDR3 nucleotides are TGTGCCAGCAGTCAAGACAGGGGCGTTCAGCCCCAGCATTTT. This codes for CASSQDRGVQPQHF.

As DNA, the CDR3 is TGTGCCAGCAGTTACTCGAATGTGAGGACAACCTACGAGCAGTACTTC. Its translation: CASSYSNVRTTYEQYF. The chain is built from TRBV6-2 or TRBV6-3 and TRBJ2-7, with D tentatively TRBD1 (5 bases). Germline CDR1 is MNHEY and CDR2 is SVGEGT. This CDR3 has 16 residues. V was clipped by 0 bases and J by 2 bases, with 14 bases between them.